These 22 T cell receptor beta chains came from one sample sequenced in a study of early T cells in non-severe SARS-CoV-2 infection. MiXCR, applied by TCRdb to the 5' RACE reads, yields one record per CDR3 protein. The sample contains roughly 83,000 distinct CDR3 sequences, approximately 12% of which appear only once. Here the sequenced sample was whole blood, taken at baseline. All receptors derive from an adult who was a healthcare worker with PCR-confirmed SARS-CoV-2 infection or an uninfected control (not recorded which).

This clonotype was found many times. V is TRBV11-2 and J is TRBJ2-1, with 11 bases lining up with TRBD2. CDR1 is SGHAT and CDR2 is FQNNGV in the germline V gene. CDR3 size: 14 residues. Germline trimming cut 5 bases from V and 7 bases from J; bases unmatched to any gene: 4. The chain's CDR3 is CASSPRTSGNEQFF. DNA of the CDR3: TGTGCCAGCAGCCCCAGGACTAGCGGGAATGAGCAGTTCTTC.

In DNA, the CDR3 is TGTGCCAGTAGTATTATGGGACAGGGCCAAGAGACCCAGTACTTC. It codes for CASSIMGQGQETQYF. The chain employs TRBV19 and TRBJ2-5, with 9 bases aligning to TRBD1. This CDR3 is 15 amino acids long. With V trimmed by 3 bases and J by 1 base, 3 bases remained unmatched. Germline CDR1 reads LNHDA; CDR2 reads SQIVND (reference sequence).

The rearrangement links TRBV10-2 to TRBJ1-6, with unresolved D. Trimming took 0 bases from V and 6 from J, leaving 3 bases between them. The V gene's germline CDR1 is WSHSY and CDR2 SAAADI. The length of the CDR3 is 13 residues. CDR3 in DNA: TGCGCCAGCAGTGAGTCTGCTAATTCACCCCTCCACTTT. Its protein product is CASSESANSPLHF.

There are a few counts of this clonotype. This chain uses TRBV7-3 with TRBJ2-1; 7 bases fit TRBD2. This CDR3 comprises 15 residues. The trim removed 4 bases at V and 3 bases at J, leaving 6 bases unmatched. CDR1 SGHTA and CDR2 FQGTGA come from the germline V gene. The CDR3 loop is CASSSKSGNYNEQFF. The CDR3 DNA sequence: TGTGCCAGCAGCTCCAAAAGCGGGAACTACAATGAGCAGTTCTTC.

This clonotype was observed a few times. The chain links TRBV7-6 to TRBJ2-7, with D maybe TRBD2 (5 bases). V lost 3 bases and J 5 bases, leaving 11 bases between the germline ends. The CDR3 totals 13 residues. Germline V lookup: CDR1 SGHVS, CDR2 FNYEAQ. The DNA of the CDR3 is TGTGCCAGCAGCTTGGGGAGCGACCACGAGCAGTACTTC. Its translation is CASSLGSDHEQYF.

This clonotype was observed many times. The chain uses TRBV12-3 or TRBV12-4 and TRBJ2-1; 7 bases line up with TRBD1. After removal of 8 bases from V and 3 bases from J, the junction contained 13 bases not matched to a gene. This CDR3 region has 16 residues. Here the CDR3 reads CASEVQGSVVYNEQFF. Written as DNA, the CDR3 is TGTGCCAGCGAGGTACAGGGGTCTGTTGTCTACAATGAGCAGTTCTTC.

V gene TRBV2 combines with J gene TRBJ2-2, with D unclear. The CDR3 covers 13 residues. Germline V gives CDR1 SNHLY, CDR2 FYNNEI. Trimming cost V 4 bases and J 6 bases, with 9 bases left between them. This CDR3 is CASSGLGSGELFF. The CDR3 nucleotides are TGTGCCAGCAGTGGGCTGGGTTCCGGGGAGCTGTTTTTT. The full variable domain, its missing parts supplied by reference TRBV2 and TRBJ2-2, is EPEVTQTPSHQVTQMGQEVILRCVPISNHLYFYWYRQILGQKVEFLVSFYNNEISEKSEIFDDQFSVERPDGSNFTLKIRSTKLEDSAMYFCASSGLGSGELFFGEGSRLTVL.

This clonotype was seen a handful of times. The chain joins TRBV19 to TRBJ2-7; D may correspond to TRBD1 or TRBD2 (5 bases each). The CDR3 loop spans 15 amino acids. Trimming pared 6 bases from V and 3 bases from J, leaving 18 bases between. The germline V gene has CDR1 LNHDA and CDR2 SQIVND (reference sequence). The CDR3, as DNA: TGTGCCAGTAGCCCCATCTGGGGGTTAGTCTACGAGCAGTACTTC. It encodes CASSPIWGLVYEQYF.

V is TRBV14 and J is TRBJ2-3; possible D gene TRBD2, 6 bases. Looked up from germline, CDR1 is SGHDN and CDR2 is FVKESK. This CDR3 is 16 amino acids long. V shed 1 base and J shed 2 bases, with 13 bases lying between them. The CDR3, as DNA: TGTGCCAGCAGCCAAGCCGGACTACCGGCCACAGATACGCAGTATTTT. Protein sequence: CASSQAGLPATDTQYF.

The chain uses TRBV5-1 and TRBJ1-2, with TRBD1 matching 9 bases. Germline CDR1 is SGHRS and CDR2 is YFSETQ. The CDR3 sequence is 14 residues long. V trimming: 4 bases; J trimming: 6 bases; junction bases outside the gene matches: 7. DNA of the CDR3: TGCGCCAGCAGCACCGGACAGGGGATAAATGGCTACACCTTC. Translated, it gives CASSTGQGINGYTF.

This clonotype occurred many times. The chain employs TRBV7-6 and TRBJ2-5; 8 bases map to TRBD2. Germline CDR1 and CDR2: SGHVS and FNYEAQ. The CDR3 loop spans 16 amino acids. The V segment lost 2 bases and the J segment 1 base; nucleotides outside the gene matches: 6. The CDR3 protein is CASSLPAAGGQETQYF. CDR3 sequence (DNA): TGTGCCAGCAGCTTACCTGCGGCGGGGGGCCAAGAGACCCAGTACTTC.

This clonotype has a count of ten or more. The chain joins TRBV30 to TRBJ1-5; 8 bases map to TRBD1. Germline V gene sequence: CDR1 GTSNPN, CDR2 SVGIG (reference sequence). The trim removed 2 bases at V and 7 bases at J, leaving 10 bases unmatched. The CDR3 has 15 amino acids. The DNA of the CDR3 is TGTGCCTGGAGTCCTCTCGTGGACAGGGACCAGCCCCAGCATTTT. Amino acids: CAWSPLVDRDQPQHF.

This clonotype was counted at least ten times. The chain is built from TRBV19 and TRBJ2-7, with TRBD2 matching 12 bases. Trimming took 5 bases from V and 4 from J; bases not matched to a gene: 6. Germline lookup yields CDR1 LNHDA and CDR2 SQIVND (reference sequence). The CDR3 extends over 15 amino acids. The CDR3 DNA reads TGTGCCAGTAGTCTCCGGACTAGCGGGACGTACGAGCAGTACTTC. As protein: CASSLRTSGTYEQYF.

There are many counts of this clonotype. The rearrangement links TRBV20-1 to TRBJ2-7, with D possibly matching TRBD2 (6 bases). CDR1 and CDR2 from the germline V gene are DFQATT and SNEGSKA (reference sequence). The CDR3 spans 15 residues. V was cut by 0 bases and J by 1 base, with 13 bases left in between. The CDR3 sequence is CSARDQGTLSYEQYF. In DNA form, the CDR3 reads TGCAGTGCTAGAGATCAAGGGACTCTATCCTACGAGCAGTACTTC.

This clonotype has ten or more counts. The chain joins TRBV5-1 to TRBJ1-2, with no clear D. Looked up from germline, CDR1 is SGHRS and CDR2 is YFSETQ. Trimming stripped 0 bases from V and 8 bases from J, with 11 bases between. The CDR3 has 13 residues. The CDR3 DNA is TGCGCCAGCAGCTTGGCGTTCGGTGACGGCTACACCTTC. Translation gives CASSLAFGDGYTF.

This clonotype was seen only a few times. The V gene is TRBV10-3, the J gene TRBJ2-5; 11 bases fit TRBD2. The CDR3 covers 15 residues. V lost 3 bases and J lost 4; bases outside the gene matches: 4. The germline V gene encodes CDR1 ENHRY and CDR2 SYGVKD. This CDR3 reads CAISETGTSGETQYF. The CDR3 nucleotides read TGTGCCATCAGTGAAACCGGGACTAGCGGAGAGACCCAGTACTTC.

The gene calls are TRBV3-1 and TRBJ2-5; no firm D call. V was trimmed by 3 bases and J by 2 bases, leaving 4 bases between them. Germline CDR1 is LGHDT and CDR2 is YNNKEL (reference sequence). This CDR3 is built from 12 residues. Here the CDR3 DNA reads TGTGCCAGCAGCCAGGGGCAAGAGACCCAGTACTTC. Translation gives CASSQGQETQYF.

This clonotype was seen many times. The chain couples TRBV20-1 to TRBJ1-3; TRBD1 matches 12 bases. The V gene's germline CDR1 is DFQATT and CDR2 SNEGSKA (reference sequence). V shed 6 bases and J 3 bases; nucleotides not matched to a gene: 3. CDR3 length: 14 residues. The CDR3 region is CSAGTGGGGNTIYF. Written as DNA, the CDR3 is TGCAGTGCAGGGACAGGGGGCGGTGGAAACACCATATATTTT.

This clonotype was observed a few times. The chain combines TRBV9 with TRBJ2-1, with 8 bases identical to TRBD2. The CDR3 extends over 14 amino acids. The V gene's germline CDR1 is SGDLS and CDR2 YYNGEE. Germline trimming cut 0 bases from V and 9 bases from J; bases unmatched to any gene: 5. CDR3 DNA: TGTGCCAGCAGCGTAGCAGCGGGAGTCGGTGAGCAGTTCTTC. Residues: CASSVAAGVGEQFF.

The sample holds many counts of this clonotype. The V gene is TRBV30, the J gene TRBJ1-3; 7 bases line up with TRBD1. V dropped 3 bases and J dropped 0; count of bases not matched to a gene: 8. The CDR3 runs to 16 residues. CDR1 is GTSNPN, CDR2 SVGIG, per germline (reference sequence). CDR3 sequence reads: CAWSYTGVVSGNTIYF. The CDR3 coding sequence is TGTGCCTGGAGCTACACAGGGGTAGTCTCTGGAAACACCATATATTTT.

This clonotype was detected only a few times. V is TRBV7-6 and J is TRBJ2-7; 7 bases are a match to TRBD2. Germline CDR1 is SGHVS and CDR2 is FNYEAQ. The trim removed 5 bases at V and 2 bases at J, leaving 12 bases unmatched. This CDR3 contains 16 residues. CDR3 loop: CASSRLSLAETYEQYF. CDR3 nucleotides: TGTGCCAGCAGCCGTCTGTCGCTAGCGGAAACCTACGAGCAGTACTTC.

Ten or more counts support this clonotype. The chain combines TRBV27 with TRBJ1-2, with D perhaps matching TRBD1 (5 bases). V was shortened by 1 base and J by 4 bases, with 16 bases between the two germline ends. The CDR3 runs 16 residues. Germline CDR1 and CDR2: MNHEY and SMNVEV (reference sequence). The CDR3, as DNA: TGTGCCAGCAGTTTATTTAACCTCTGGGGCCCCTATGGCTACACCTTC. Translated, it gives CASSLFNLWGPYGYTF.